A selection of T cell receptor beta chains follows, all from one sample in a study of blood T cell repertoires in COVID-19. Libraries were prepared by immunoSEQ multiplex PCR; TCRdb keeps only in-frame clonotypes and omits some of them. The top ten hold roughly 0.88% of the sample, which has some 100,000 clones, 90% to 95% seen once. The sequenced material came from peripheral blood. These receptors all stem from a man in his fifties or sixties with acute or convalescent COVID-19. Both conserved end residues are part of each CDR3. Each record gives: clone size, D gene, J gene, V gene, CDR3 DNA, CDR3 protein. The D gene is left open where the match is weak. Expanded clones get a size class; other rows say once, few or many, or leave the size out.

>-|TRBD2|TRBJ2-5|TRBV11-3
TGTGCCAGCAGCCCCGGACTAGCGGTAGAGACCCAGTACTTC
CASSPGLAVETQYF
>few|-|TRBJ1-1|TRBV6-2/TRBV6-3
TGTGCCAGCAGTTACTCGGAGCACACTGAAGCTTTCTTT
CASSYSEHTEAFF
>-|-|TRBJ1-4|TRBV27
TGTGCCAGCAGCCGACGAAGGACAGCCCTTAATGAAAAACTGTTTTTT
CASSRRRTALNEKLFF
>-|-|TRBJ1-1|TRBV10-1
TGCGCCAGCAGTGAGTACGGGGGTCCTTCTGAAGCTTTCTTT
CASSEYGGPSEAFF
>-|TRBD1|TRBJ1-5|TRBV28
TGTGCCAGCAGTTTGCGAGGGGGCTTTGGGAGCAATCAGCCCCAGCATTTT
CASSLRGGFGSNQPQHF
>-|TRBD2|TRBJ2-1|TRBV10-2
TGCGCCAGCCAAATAGCGGGAGAGGGTGAGCAGTTCTTC
CASQIAGEGEQFF
>-|-|TRBJ1-5|TRBV6-6
TGTGCCAGCAGTTCAGGGGACAGCAATCAGCCCCAGCATTTT
CASSSGDSNQPQHF
>-|-|TRBJ1-5|TRBV19
TGTGCCAGTAGTATGGAGGGGATAAGCAATCAGCCCCAGCATTTT
CASSMEGISNQPQHF
>-|-|TRBJ1-5|TRBV6-5
TGTGCCAGCGGGGTCGCCCAGGGTCAGCCCCAGCATTTT
CASGVAQGQPQHF
>-|-|TRBJ1-5|TRBV19
TGTGCCAGTAGTTTGTCAGGGGTTAGGGGTCAGCCCCAGCATTTT
CASSLSGVRGQPQHF
>-|-|TRBJ1-3|TRBV28
TGTGCCAGCAGCCTTAGGGACATACGAAACACCATATATTTT
CASSLRDIRNTIYF
>few|TRBD1|TRBJ1-6|TRBV7-9
TGTGCCAGCAGCTTTACCACTCAGGGGGCGAAAAACTCACCCCTCCACTTT
CASSFTTQGAKNSPLHF
>-|TRBD2|TRBJ2-5|TRBV28
TGTGCCAGCAGTTTAGGCGGGAGCGAGACCCAGTACTTC
CASSLGGSETQYF
>-|-|TRBJ2-6|TRBV30
TGTGCCTGGAGTACCCGGGGAGCTGGGGCCAACGTCCTGACTTTC
CAWSTRGAGANVLTF
>once|-|TRBJ1-4|TRBV4-2
TGTGCCAGCAGCCAGAGCGTATGGGGTACAGGGGAAAAACTGTTTTTT
CASSQSVWGTGEKLFF
>-|TRBD1|TRBJ2-5|TRBV3-1/TRBV3-2
TGTGCCAGCAGCACCCGGACAGGGGGCTGGGAGACCCAGTACTTC
CASSTRTGGWETQYF
>-|TRBD1|TRBJ1-2|TRBV24-1
TGTGCCACCAGTGATCCCGGACAGGGGGTCTATGGCTACACCTTC
CATSDPGQGVYGYTF
>-|-|TRBJ2-1|TRBV30
TGTGCCTGGAGTGTACAACTGGGAGGCTACAATGAGCAGTTCTTC
CAWSVQLGGYNEQFF
>-|-|TRBJ2-7|TRBV18
TGTGCCAGCTCACCCGGAGCCTACGAGCAGTACTTC
CASSPGAYEQYF
>-|TRBD1|TRBJ1-2|TRBV12-3/TRBV12-4
TGTGCCAGCAGTTCGGGACAGGCCTATGGCTACACCTTC
CASSSGQAYGYTF
>-|TRBD1|TRBJ2-7|TRBV27
TGTGCCAGCGTTGGGACAGGCCCCTACGAGCAGTACTTC
CASVGTGPYEQYF
>-|TRBD1|TRBJ1-6|TRBV10-3
TGTGCCTCAGGGACAGGGGAGAATAATTCACCCCTCCACTTT
CASGTGENNSPLHF
>-|-|TRBJ1-1|TRBV19
TGTGCCAGTAGTATCGGGCGGGGGAACACTGAAGCTTTCTTT
CASSIGRGNTEAFF
>-|-|TRBJ2-5|TRBV7-9
TGTGCCAGCGCCCCTCCGGGACATCGGGAGACCCAGTACTTC
CASAPPGHRETQYF
>-|-|TRBJ1-1|TRBV19
TGTGCCAGTAGTACGCCAGGGAACACTGAAGCTTTCTTT
CASSTPGNTEAFF
>-|TRBD2|TRBJ2-7|TRBV6-2/TRBV6-3
TGTGCCAGCAGTCCCGGGCTAGCGGGGACGGAGCAGTACTTC
CASSPGLAGTEQYF
>once|-|TRBJ1-2|TRBV6-5
TGTGCCAGCAGTTTTCAGGTCCTTAGTGGCTACACCTTC
CASSFQVLSGYTF
>-|TRBD1|TRBJ1-6|TRBV18
TGTGCCAGCTCACCTCTCTTCTCTGGGACAGGGAATTCACCCCTCCACTTT
CASSPLFSGTGNSPLHF
>-|TRBD1|TRBJ1-4|TRBV6-1
TGTGCCAGCAGTGAAAGGGGGGGACAGGGGGCTTTCGGTGAAAAACTGTTTTTT
CASSERGGQGAFGEKLFF
>-|-|TRBJ2-7|TRBV18
TGTGCCAGCTCACCAACCCTTACACACGAGCAGTACTTC
CASSPTLTHEQYF
>-|-|TRBJ1-5|TRBV4-1
TGCGCCAGCAGCCAAGATGGTGCGGGTAGCAATCAGCCCCAGCATTTT
CASSQDGAGSNQPQHF
>-|TRBD2|TRBJ2-3|TRBV3-1/TRBV3-2
TGTGCCAGCAGCCAAGGACTAGCGGGGGATACGCAGTATTTT
CASSQGLAGDTQYF
>-|-|TRBJ1-3|TRBV28
TGTGCCAGCAGTTGGGACATCCTGGACTCTGGAAACACCATATATTTT
CASSWDILDSGNTIYF
>-|TRBD1|TRBJ2-1|TRBV24-1
TGTGCCACCAGTGACTCCGGGACAGGGATTCAATATGAGCAGTTCTTC
CATSDSGTGIQYEQFF
>-|TRBD2|TRBJ2-7|TRBV6-5
TGTGCCACTACAGAACTAGCGGGTGGCGAGCAGTACTTC
CATTELAGGEQYF
>-|TRBD1|TRBJ2-3|TRBV5-1
TGCGCCAGCAGCTCTTCCGGGACAGGGGCCACAGATACGCAGTATTTT
CASSSSGTGATDTQYF
>once|TRBD2|TRBJ2-3|TRBV10-2
TGCGCCAGCAGTGAGGCGGGAGTCAGTACAGATACGCAGTATTTT
CASSEAGVSTDTQYF
>-|TRBD1|TRBJ2-2|TRBV11-2
TGTGCCAGCAGCTTTCCGGGACAGGTGGCCGGGGAGCTGTTTTTT
CASSFPGQVAGELFF
>once|-|TRBJ2-3|TRBV19
TGTGCCAGTAGTACCCGACTAGACGGCACAGATACGCAGTATTTT
CASSTRLDGTDTQYF
>-|TRBD2|TRBJ2-3|TRBV24-1
TGTGCCACCAGTGACCCCCAACTAGCGGGAGGGCCAGGAGATACGCAGTATTTT
CATSDPQLAGGPGDTQYF
>-|-|TRBJ2-2|TRBV11-2
TGTGCCAGCAGCCGGGACTACACCGGGGAGCTGTTTTTT
CASSRDYTGELFF
>-|-|TRBJ1-1|TRBV28
TGTGCCAGCAGTAACGATATGACTCGAGGGACTGAAGCTTTCTTT
CASSNDMTRGTEAFF
>-|TRBD2|TRBJ2-5|TRBV11-1
TGTGCCAGCAGCTTAGCGCAAGCGGGAGTAAGAGAGACCCAGTACTTC
CASSLAQAGVRETQYF
>-|-|TRBJ1-1|TRBV7-9
TGTGCCAGCAGCTTCCCGACGGGTTGGAAAAACACTGAAGCTTTCTTT
CASSFPTGWKNTEAFF
>-|TRBD2|TRBJ2-1|TRBV9
TGTGCCAGCAGCGCAACTAGCGGGAGTTTCGATGAGCAGTTCTTC
CASSATSGSFDEQFF
>-|TRBD1|TRBJ1-1|TRBV7-9
TGTGCCAGCAGCTTAGACTACAGGGGGACTGAAGCTTTCTTT
CASSLDYRGTEAFF
>-|TRBD1|TRBJ1-5|TRBV27
TGTGCCAGCAGTTCACAGTCGGGACAGTACAATCAGCCCCAGCATTTT
CASSSQSGQYNQPQHF
>-|-|TRBJ1-1|TRBV5-8
TGTGCCAGCAGCTACTACAGAGGCGGGGAAGCTTTCTTT
CASSYYRGGEAFF
>-|-|TRBJ2-1|TRBV24-1
TGTGCCACCAGTACCAGCGGTGAGCAGTTCTTC
CATSTSGEQFF
>-|TRBD1|TRBJ1-1|TRBV19
TGTGCCAGTAGTGTTGCAGGGGGCGTTGAAGCTTTCTTT
CASSVAGGVEAFF
>-|-|TRBJ1-4|TRBV6-5
TGTGCCAGCAGTTACTCCAGGCAGGGTGAAGAAAAACTGTTTTTT
CASSYSRQGEEKLFF
>-|-|TRBJ1-1|TRBV3-1/TRBV3-2
TGTGCCAGCAGCCAAGCAGGGTTAGTTACTGAAGCTTTCTTT
CASSQAGLVTEAFF
>-|TRBD2|TRBJ2-1|TRBV2
TGTGCCAGCAGGGGACTAGCGGGAGGCTCCTACAATGAGCAGTTCTTC
CASRGLAGGSYNEQFF
>-|TRBD1|TRBJ1-4|TRBV2
TGTGCCTCCTCCAGGGGGCCAACTAATGAAAAACTGTTTTTT
CASSRGPTNEKLFF
>-|TRBD1|TRBJ2-7|TRBV10-3
TGTGCCATCAGGGGGACAGGCCAGAGCTCCTACGAGCAGTACTTC
CAIRGTGQSSYEQYF